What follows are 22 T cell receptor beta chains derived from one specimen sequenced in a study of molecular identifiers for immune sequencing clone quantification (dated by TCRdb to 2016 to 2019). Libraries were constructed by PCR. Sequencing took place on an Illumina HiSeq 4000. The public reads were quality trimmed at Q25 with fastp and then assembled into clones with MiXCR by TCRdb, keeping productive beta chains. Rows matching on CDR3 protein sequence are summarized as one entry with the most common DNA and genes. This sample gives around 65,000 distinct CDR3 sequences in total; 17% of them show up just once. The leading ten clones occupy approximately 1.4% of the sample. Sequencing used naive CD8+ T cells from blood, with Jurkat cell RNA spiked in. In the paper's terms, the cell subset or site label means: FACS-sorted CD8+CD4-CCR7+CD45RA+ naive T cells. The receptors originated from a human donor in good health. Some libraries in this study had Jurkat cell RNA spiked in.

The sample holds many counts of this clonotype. The CDR3 region is CSAEDQLGRDEQFF. The CDR3 region has the DNA TGCAGTGCTGAGGACCAGCTTGGACGGGATGAGCAGTTCTTC. The chain carries TRBV20-1 and TRBJ2-1; D gene ambiguous. The CDR3 extends over 14 amino acids. Trimming cost V 5 bases and J 8 bases, with 19 bases left between them. The germline V gene encodes CDR1 DFQATT and CDR2 SNEGSKA (reference sequence).

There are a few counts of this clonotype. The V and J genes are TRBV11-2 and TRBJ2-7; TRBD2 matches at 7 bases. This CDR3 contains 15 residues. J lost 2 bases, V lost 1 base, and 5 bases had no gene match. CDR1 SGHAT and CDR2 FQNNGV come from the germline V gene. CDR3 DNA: TGTGCCAGCAGCTTAGCGTCTAGCGGACCCTACGAGCAGTACTTC. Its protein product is CASSLASSGPYEQYF.

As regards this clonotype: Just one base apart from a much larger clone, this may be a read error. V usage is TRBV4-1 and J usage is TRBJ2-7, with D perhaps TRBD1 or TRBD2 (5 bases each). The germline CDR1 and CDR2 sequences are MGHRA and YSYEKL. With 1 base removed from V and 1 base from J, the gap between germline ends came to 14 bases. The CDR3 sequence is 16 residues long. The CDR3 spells CASSQGPGAASYEQYF. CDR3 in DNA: TGCGCCAGCAGCCAAGGACCCGGGGCCGCTTCCTACGAGCAGTACTTC.

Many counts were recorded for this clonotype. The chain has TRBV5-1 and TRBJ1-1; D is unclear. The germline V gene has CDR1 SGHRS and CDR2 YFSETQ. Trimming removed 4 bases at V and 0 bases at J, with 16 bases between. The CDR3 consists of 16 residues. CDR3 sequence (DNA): TGCGCCAGCAGCCCCCCAGGAGAGGGCATGAACACTGAAGCTTTCTTT. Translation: CASSPPGEGMNTEAFF.

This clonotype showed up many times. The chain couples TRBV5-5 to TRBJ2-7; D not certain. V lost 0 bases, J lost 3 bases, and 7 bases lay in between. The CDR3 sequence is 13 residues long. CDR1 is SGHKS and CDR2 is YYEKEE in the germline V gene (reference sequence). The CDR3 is CASSLVAIYEQYF. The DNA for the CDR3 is TGTGCCAGCAGCTTGGTGGCCATCTACGAGCAGTACTTC.

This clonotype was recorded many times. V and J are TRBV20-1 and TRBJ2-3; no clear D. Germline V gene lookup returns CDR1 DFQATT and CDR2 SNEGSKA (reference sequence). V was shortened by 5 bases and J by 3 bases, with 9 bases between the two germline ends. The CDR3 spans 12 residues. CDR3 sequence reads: CSAPGVTDTQYF. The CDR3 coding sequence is TGCAGTGCTCCCGGAGTTACAGATACGCAGTATTTT.

CDR3 coding DNA: TGCAGTGCTAGGACTGACGAGTTAGCGGGGAAGACTAGCACAGATACGCAGTATTTT. It encodes CSARTDELAGKTSTDTQYF. The chain employs TRBV20-1 and TRBJ2-3; 8 nucleotides align to TRBD2. The CDR3 runs 19 residues. V trimming: 3 bases; J trimming: 0 bases; junction bases outside the gene matches: 17. CDR1 and CDR2 from the germline V gene are DFQATT and SNEGSKA (reference sequence).

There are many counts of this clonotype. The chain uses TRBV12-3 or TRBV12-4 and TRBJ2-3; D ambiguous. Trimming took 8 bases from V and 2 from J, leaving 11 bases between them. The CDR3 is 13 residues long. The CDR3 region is CASRVGSTDTQYF. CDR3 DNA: TGTGCCAGCCGAGTAGGATCCACAGATACGCAGTATTTT.

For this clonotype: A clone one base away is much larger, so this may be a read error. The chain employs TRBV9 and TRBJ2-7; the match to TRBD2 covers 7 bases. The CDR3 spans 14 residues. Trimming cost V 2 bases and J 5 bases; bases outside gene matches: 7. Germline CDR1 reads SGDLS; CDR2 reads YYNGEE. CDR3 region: CASSVSGPSHEQYF. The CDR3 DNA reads TGTGCCAGCAGCGTTAGCGGGCCGTCCCACGAGCAGTACTTC.

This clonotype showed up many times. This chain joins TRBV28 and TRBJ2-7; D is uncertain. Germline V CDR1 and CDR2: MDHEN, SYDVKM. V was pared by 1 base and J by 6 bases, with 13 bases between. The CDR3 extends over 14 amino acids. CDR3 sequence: CASSLFGLSGEQYF. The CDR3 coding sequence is TGTGCCAGCAGTTTATTTGGGCTATCCGGCGAGCAGTACTTC.

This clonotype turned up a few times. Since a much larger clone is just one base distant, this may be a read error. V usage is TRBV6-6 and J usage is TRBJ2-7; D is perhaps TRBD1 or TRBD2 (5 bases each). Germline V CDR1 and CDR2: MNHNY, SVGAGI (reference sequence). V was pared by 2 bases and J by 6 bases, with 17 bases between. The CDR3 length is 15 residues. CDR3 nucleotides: TGTGCCAGCAGTTACAGCTCCGGGGCACCCCTCGAGCAGTACTTC. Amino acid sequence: CASSYSSGAPLEQYF.

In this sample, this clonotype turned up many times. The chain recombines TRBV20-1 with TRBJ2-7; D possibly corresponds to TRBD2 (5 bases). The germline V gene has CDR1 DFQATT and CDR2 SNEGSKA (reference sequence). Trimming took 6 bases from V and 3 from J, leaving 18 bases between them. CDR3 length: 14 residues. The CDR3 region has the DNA TGCAGTGCCGTGGGCCGGGAAGGGAACTACGAGCAGTACTTC. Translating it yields CSAVGREGNYEQYF.

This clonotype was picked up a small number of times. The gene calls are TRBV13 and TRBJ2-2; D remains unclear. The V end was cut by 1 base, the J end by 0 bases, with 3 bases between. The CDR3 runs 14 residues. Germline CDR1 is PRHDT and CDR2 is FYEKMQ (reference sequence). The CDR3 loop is CASSLVPNTGELFF. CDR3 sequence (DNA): TGTGCCAGCAGCTTAGTACCGAACACCGGGGAGCTGTTTTTT.

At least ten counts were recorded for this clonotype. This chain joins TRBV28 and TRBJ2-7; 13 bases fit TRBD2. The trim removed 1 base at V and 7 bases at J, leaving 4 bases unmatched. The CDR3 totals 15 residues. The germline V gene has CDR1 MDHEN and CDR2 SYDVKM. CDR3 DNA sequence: TGTGCCAGCAGTTTATTTACTAGCGGGGGGGGGGAGCAGTACTTC. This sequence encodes CASSLFTSGGGEQYF.

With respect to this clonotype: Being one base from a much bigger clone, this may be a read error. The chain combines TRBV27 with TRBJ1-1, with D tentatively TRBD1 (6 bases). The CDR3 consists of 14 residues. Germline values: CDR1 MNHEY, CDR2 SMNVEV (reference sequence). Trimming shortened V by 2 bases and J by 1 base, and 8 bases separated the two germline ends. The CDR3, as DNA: TGTGCCAGCAGTTTACGGGGGGCGAACACTGAAGCTTTCTTT. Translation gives CASSLRGANTEAFF.

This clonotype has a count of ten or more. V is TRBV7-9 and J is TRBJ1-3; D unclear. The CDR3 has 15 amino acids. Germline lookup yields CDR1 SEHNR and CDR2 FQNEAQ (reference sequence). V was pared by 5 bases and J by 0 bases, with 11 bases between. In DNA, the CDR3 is TGTGCCAGCAGCCCACCGGCCTCCTCTGGAAACACCATATATTTT. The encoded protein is CASSPPASSGNTIYF.

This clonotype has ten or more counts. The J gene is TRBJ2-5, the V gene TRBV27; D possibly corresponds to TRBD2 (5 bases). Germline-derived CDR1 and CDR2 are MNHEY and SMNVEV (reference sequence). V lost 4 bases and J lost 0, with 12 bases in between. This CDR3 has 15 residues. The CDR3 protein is CASSWGGGNQETQYF. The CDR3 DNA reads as TGTGCCAGCAGTTGGGGTGGAGGTAACCAAGAGACCCAGTACTTC.

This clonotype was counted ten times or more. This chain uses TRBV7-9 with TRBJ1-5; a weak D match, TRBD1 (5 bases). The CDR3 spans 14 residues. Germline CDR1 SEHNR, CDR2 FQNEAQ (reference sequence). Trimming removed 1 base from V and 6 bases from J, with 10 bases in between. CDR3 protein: CASSLDQGGQPQHF. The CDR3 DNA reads TGTGCCAGCAGCTTAGATCAGGGCGGTCAGCCCCAGCATTTT.

The CDR3 region has the DNA TGCAGTGCTAGAGATTGGAGGCAGACCTATGGCTACACCTTC. Amino acids: CSARDWRQTYGYTF. The chain recombines TRBV20-1 with TRBJ1-2; no clear D gene. Germline assignment: CDR1 DFQATT and CDR2 SNEGSKA (reference sequence). This CDR3 has 14 amino acids. The V end was cut by 0 bases, the J end by 4 bases, with 12 bases between.

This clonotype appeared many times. The CDR3 region has the DNA TGTGCCAGTGTGGACTACAGCTCCTACAATGAGCAGTTCTTC. Translating gives CASVDYSSYNEQFF. The chain recombines TRBV12-3 or TRBV12-4 with TRBJ2-1; possible D gene TRBD2, 6 bases. The CDR3 has 14 amino acids. Trimming pared 9 bases from V and 0 bases from J, leaving 12 bases between.

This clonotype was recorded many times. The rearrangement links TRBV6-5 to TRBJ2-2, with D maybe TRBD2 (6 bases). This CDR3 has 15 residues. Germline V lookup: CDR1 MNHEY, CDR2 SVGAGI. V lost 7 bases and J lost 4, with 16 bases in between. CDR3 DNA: TGTGCCAGCACCCACGGGGGAGATAGCACCGGGGAGCTGTTTTTT. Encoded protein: CASTHGGDSTGELFF.

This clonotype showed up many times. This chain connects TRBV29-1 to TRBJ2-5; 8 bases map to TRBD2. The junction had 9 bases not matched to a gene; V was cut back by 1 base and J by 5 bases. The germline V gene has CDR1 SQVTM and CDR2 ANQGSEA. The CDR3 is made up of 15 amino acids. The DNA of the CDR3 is TGCAGCGTTGAAGGGATTGGGGCGGGAGGTGAGACCCAGTACTTC. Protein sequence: CSVEGIGAGGETQYF.